Below are 6 T cell receptor beta chains sequenced from a single sample in a study of vaccination and CD4 T cells after COVID-19. Specified treatment: approximately 9-day PBMC culture with coronavirus spike peptide pools or control peptides (ViraFEST assay). Investigators obtained the unexposed donor's CD4+ T cells before the COVID-19 pandemic (2011-2018). Cultured CD4+ T cell DNA was sequenced using the Oncomine TCR Beta short-read assay. TCRdb independently ran MiXCR on the PCR reads; one entry per CDR3 protein. The table has some 5,500 distinct CDR3 sequences, around 35% seen once. Their specific antigens are unknown. Sequencing input: CD4+ T cells from blood, cultured in vitro. These receptors were obtained from a human donor in good health.

V usage is TRBV6-5 and J usage is TRBJ1-1; D uncertain. The germline V and J ends were trimmed by 4 bases and 2 bases, with 8 bases remaining between them. The germline V gene has CDR1 MNHEY and CDR2 SVGAGI. The CDR3 is made up of 13 amino acids. The CDR3 protein is CASSSDPNTEAFF. The CDR3 coding sequence is TGTGCCAGCAGTTCCGATCCTAACACTGAAGCTTTCTTT.

V and J are TRBV6-4 and TRBJ2-1; no reliable D call. V was clipped by 2 bases and J by 0 bases, with 11 bases between them. The germline V gene has CDR1 MRHNA and CDR2 SNTAGT. The CDR3 contains 16 residues. CDR3 region: CASSDRIFSSYNEQFF. In DNA form, the CDR3 reads TGTGCCAGCAGTGACCGCATCTTTAGCTCCTACAATGAGCAGTTCTTC.

This sequence joins TRBV9 and TRBJ1-1, with unresolved D. CDR3 length equals 13 residues. CDR1 and CDR2 (germline): SGDLS, YYNGEE. Trimming shortened V by 4 bases and J by 1 base, and 8 bases separated the two germline ends. CDR3 loop: CASSSRQNTEAFF. CDR3 coding DNA: TGTGCCAGCAGCTCCCGACAGAACACTGAAGCTTTCTTT. The full variable domain, completed using reference TRBV9 and TRBJ1-1, is DSGVTQTPKHLITATGQRVTLRCSPRSGDLSVYWYQQSLDQGLQFLIQYYNGEERAKGNILERFSAQQFPDLHSELNLSSLELGDSALYFCASSSRQNTEAFFGQGTRLTVV.

In this sample, this clonotype turned up a few times. The genes are TRBV12-3 or TRBV12-4 and TRBJ1-5, with a tentative D call TRBD1 (6 bases). The CDR3 spans 14 residues. V was shortened by 5 bases and J by 5 bases, with 13 bases between the two germline ends. Written as DNA, the CDR3 is TGTGCCAGCAGTCTCGGATACAGGGATCAGCCCCAGCATTTT. Protein: CASSLGYRDQPQHF.

This clonotype was detected a few times. The V gene is TRBV19, the J gene TRBJ1-2; 8 nucleotides agree with TRBD1. Germline values: CDR1 LNHDA, CDR2 SQIVND (reference sequence). After removal of 4 bases from V and 6 bases from J, the junction contained 7 bases not matched to a gene. The CDR3 covers 14 residues. CDR3 amino acids: CASSTGQVLDGYTF. The CDR3 DNA sequence: TGTGCCAGTAGTACGGGACAGGTTCTGGATGGCTACACCTTC. The whole variable domain, filled in from reference TRBV19 and TRBJ1-2, reads DGGITQSPKYLFRKEGQNVTLSCEQNLNHDAMYWYRQDPGQGLRLIYYSQIVNDFQKGDIAEGYSVSREKKESFPLTVTSAQKNPTAFYLCASSTGQVLDGYTFGSGTRLTVV.

Only a few counts were recorded for this clonotype. This rearrangement joins TRBV7-9 to TRBJ1-1, with D uncertain. In germline, CDR1 is SEHNR, CDR2 FQNEAQ (reference sequence). The CDR3 length is 15 residues. V gave up 3 bases and J gave up 3 bases, with 14 bases separating them. The CDR3 DNA follows: TGTGCCAGCAGCTTGTCTGGCAGCCCGGACACTGAAGCTTTCTTT. The encoded protein is CASSLSGSPDTEAFF.